Shown below are 31 T cell receptor beta chains from a single sample sequenced in a study of cytomegalovirus exposure and HLA in healthy donors. PCR involved 60 Vbeta and 13 Jbeta primers. Assay: immunoSEQ multiplex PCR; the TCRdb copy retains only in-frame clones and omits some. Among 150,000 to 200,000 clones listed, more than 75% were seen once. Sample: PBMCs. The receptors shown here come from a woman between 40 and 50 years old in good health and CMV-seronegative.

This chain connects TRBV7-2 to TRBJ1-2; 9 bases are a match to TRBD1. Unmatched junction bases numbered 2, after V lost 3 bases and J lost 6 bases. The CDR3 has 13 amino acids. The V gene's germline CDR1 is SGHTA and CDR2 FQGNSA. The CDR3 nucleotides are TGTGCCAGCAGCTTCGGACAGGGGCATGGCTACACCTTC. Translation gives CASSFGQGHGYTF.

The chain joins TRBV15 to TRBJ2-7, with 15 nucleotides matching TRBD2. Germline loops: CDR1 LNHNV, CDR2 YYDKDF (reference sequence). V was clipped by 5 bases and J by 4 bases; unmatched bases: 6. The CDR3 loop spans 16 amino acids. CDR3 bases: TGTGCCACCAGCTCCACCGGGACTAGCGGGAGGTACGAGCAGTACTTC. This encodes CATSSTGTSGRYEQYF. The full variable domain, its missing parts supplied by reference TRBV15 and TRBJ2-7, is DAMVIQNPRYQVTQFGKPVTLSCSQTLNHNVMYWYQQKSSQAPKLLFHYYDKDFNNEADTPDNFQSRRPNTSFCFLDIRSPGLGDTAMYLCATSSTGTSGRYEQYFGPGTRLTVT.

The J gene is TRBJ2-5, the V gene TRBV7-2; 7 bases are a match to TRBD1. This CDR3 comprises 16 residues. The V gene end was trimmed by 5 bases and the J gene end by 4 bases; junction bases not matched to a gene: 13. Germline V gene sequence: CDR1 SGHTA, CDR2 FQGNSA. The CDR3, as DNA: TGTGCCAGCAGCCTACAGCCCGGTACAGGGGCAGAGACCCAGTACTTC. Translation: CASSLQPGTGAETQYF.

Concerning this clone: This CDR3 is also generated by other DNA sequences in the sample. The genes are TRBV5-1 and TRBJ2-7; 8 nucleotides agree with TRBD1. Germline-derived CDR1 and CDR2 are SGHRS and YFSETQ. J was trimmed by 5 bases and V by 0 bases; bases with no gene match: 4. This CDR3 spans 14 amino acids. The CDR3 loop is CASSLGDRGHEQYF. CDR3 bases: TGCGCCAGCAGCTTGGGAGACAGGGGCCACGAGCAGTACTTC.

V and J are TRBV19 and TRBJ2-1, with D possibly being TRBD2 (5 bases). Germline V lookup: CDR1 LNHDA, CDR2 SQIVND (reference sequence). CDR3 length: 15 residues. V lost 5 bases to trimming and J lost 2 bases, with 13 bases between them. The CDR3: CASSRLAGAYNEQFF. The DNA for the CDR3 is TGTGCCAGTAGTCGCCTAGCTGGTGCCTACAATGAGCAGTTCTTC.

This clone has just one count. The CDR3 protein is CASSSSTGTTILPETQYF. The CDR3 DNA reads TGCGCCAGCAGCTCGTCAACGGGAACGACCATACTCCCGGAGACCCAGTACTTC. The rearrangement links TRBV5-1 to TRBJ2-5; a weak D match, TRBD2 (5 bases). The CDR3 length is 18 residues. Germline V gives CDR1 SGHRS, CDR2 YFSETQ. V gave up 3 bases and J gave up 5 bases, with 26 bases separating them.

The V call is TRBV11-3, the J call TRBJ1-1; the match to TRBD1 covers 8 bases. The germline V gene encodes CDR1 SGHNT and CDR2 YENEEA. This CDR3 comprises 16 residues. The V segment lost 5 bases and the J segment 1 base; nucleotides outside the gene matches: 9. The CDR3 sequence is CASSQRQGSSNTEAFF. Written as DNA, the CDR3 is TGTGCCAGCAGCCAAAGACAGGGGTCATCGAACACTGAAGCTTTCTTT.

CDR3 DNA sequence: TGCGCCAGCAGCCTAAACCTAGCGGGGCAATACAATGAGCAGTTCTTC. Amino acid sequence: CASSLNLAGQYNEQFF. V usage is TRBV4-3 and J usage is TRBJ2-1, with 9 nucleotides matching TRBD2. The CDR3 has 16 residues. The ends lost 4 bases at V and 4 bases at J; junction bases unmatched: 8. Looked up from germline, CDR1 is LGHNA and CDR2 is YSLEER.

The V call is TRBV6-5, the J call TRBJ1-2; D gene uncertain. The CDR3 length is 13 residues. CDR1 and CDR2 (germline): MNHEY, SVGAGI. V lost 6 bases to trimming and J lost 2 bases, with 10 bases between them. The CDR3 sequence is CASSPGANYGYTF. The CDR3 DNA sequence: TGTGCCAGCAGCCCGGGAGCAAACTATGGCTACACCTTC.

The chain is built from TRBV7-2 and TRBJ2-3; 7 nucleotides align to TRBD1. The CDR3 spans 14 residues. After removal of 6 bases from V and 2 bases from J, the junction contained 5 bases not matched to a gene. Germline V gene lookup returns CDR1 SGHTA and CDR2 FQGNSA. The CDR3 protein is CASRSGQYTDTQYF. The CDR3 DNA follows: TGTGCCAGCAGGTCGGGACAGTACACAGATACGCAGTATTTT.

The sample holds one count of this clone. This sequence joins TRBV5-8 and TRBJ1-4; D perhaps matches TRBD1 (5 bases). CDR3 size: 15 residues. V dropped 3 bases and J dropped 1 base, with 10 bases sitting between them. CDR1 SGHTS and CDR2 YDEGEE come from the germline V gene. CDR3: CASSYRGLTNEKLFF. CDR3 nucleotides: TGTGCCAGCAGCTATCGGGGGTTAACTAATGAAAAACTGTTTTTT.

V usage is TRBV2 and J usage is TRBJ2-2, with D possibly TRBD1 on 5 matching bases. Germline V gene data show CDR1 as SNHLY and CDR2 as FYNNEI. This CDR3 has 14 amino acids. Trimming took off 6 bases at V and 3 bases at J, with 11 bases between the two ends. CDR3 sequence reads: CASSHRQYTGELFF. The CDR3 nucleotides read TGTGCCAGCAGCCACCGACAGTACACCGGGGAGCTGTTTTTT.

Points on this clone: Germline is not matched at one junction end, which may reflect a read error. The chain couples TRBV7-7 to TRBJ2-3; 10 nucleotides align to TRBD2. CDR3 length equals 15 residues. Germline lookup yields CDR1 SSHAT and CDR2 FNYEAQ (reference sequence). The chain's CDR3 is CASSFGTSGTDTQYF. The CDR3 DNA sequence: TGTGCTAGCAGCTTTGGGACTAGCGGCACAGATACGCAGTATTTT.

The chain employs TRBV19 and TRBJ2-5; no clear D. Matching the DNA end better, TRBJ2-7 makes the J call doubtful. The CDR3 totals 14 residues. CDR1 is LNHDA and CDR2 is SQIVND in the germline V gene (reference sequence). In DNA form, the CDR3 reads TGTGCCAGTAGTATTACCCCGGAGTCCTACGAGCAGTACTTC. It translates to CASSITPESYEQYF.

The gene calls are TRBV5-1 and TRBJ2-7, with 8 nucleotides matching TRBD1. The CDR3 runs to 16 residues. Trimming removed 4 bases from V and 0 bases from J; junction bases left unmatched: 9. The V gene's germline CDR1 is SGHRS and CDR2 YFSETQ. The CDR3 nucleotides read TGCGCCAGCAGCCCGCGGACAGGGAATCCCTCCTACGAGCAGTACTTC. This sequence encodes CASSPRTGNPSYEQYF. The variable domain in full, with the rest retrieved from reference TRBV5-1 and TRBJ2-7, is KAGVTQTPRYLIKTRGQQVTLSCSPISGHRSVSWYQQTPGQGLQFLFEYFSETQRNKGNFPGRFSGRQFSNSRSEMNVSTLELGDSALYLCASSPRTGNPSYEQYFGPGTRLTVT.

This clone has a handful of counts. The J gene is TRBJ1-1, the V gene TRBV6-1; D not certain. With 3 bases removed from V and 1 base from J, the gap between germline ends came to 9 bases. The CDR3 spans 14 residues. CDR1 and CDR2 (germline): MNHNS, SASEGT. The CDR3 DNA sequence: TGTGCCAGCAGTGAGGGTCCGGGGAACACTGAAGCTTTCTTT. It translates to CASSEGPGNTEAFF.

J is TRBJ1-4 and V is TRBV4-1, with a tentative D call TRBD1 (6 bases). V lost 2 bases, J lost 7 bases, and 11 bases lay in between. The CDR3 spans 14 residues. The germline V gene encodes CDR1 MGHRA and CDR2 YSYEKL. The CDR3, as DNA: TGCGCCAGCAGCCAACAGGGGTCCAGTGAAAAACTGTTTTTT. Its translation: CASSQQGSSEKLFF.

Concerning this clone itself: Within the sample, other DNA sequences also encode this same CDR3. The rearrangement links TRBV7-2 to TRBJ2-7; 7 bases line up with TRBD2. Trimming at V came to 1 base and at J to 4 bases, leaving 7 bases not matched to a gene. CDR1 and CDR2 (germline): SGHTA, FQGNSA. The CDR3 spans 15 residues. The CDR3 DNA follows: TGTGCCAGCAGCTTAGGGGGCGGGAGAGGGTACGAGCAGTACTTC. Protein product: CASSLGGGRGYEQYF.

The chain is built from TRBV19 and TRBJ1-3; TRBD1 aligns across 10 bases. The CDR3 length is 15 residues. J lost 7 bases, V lost 5 bases, and 8 bases had no gene match. Germline loops: CDR1 LNHDA, CDR2 SQIVND (reference sequence). The CDR3 is CASSLSGTGANTIYF. As DNA, the CDR3 is TGTGCCAGTAGTCTATCCGGGACAGGGGCGAACACCATATATTTT. Based on the CDR3 plus reference TRBV19 and TRBJ1-3, the full variable domain is DGGITQSPKYLFRKEGQNVTLSCEQNLNHDAMYWYRQDPGQGLRLIYYSQIVNDFQKGDIAEGYSVSREKKESFPLTVTSAQKNPTAFYLCASSLSGTGANTIYFGEGSWLTVV.

V is TRBV4-3 and J is TRBJ2-3; the D is unclear. Germline V gives CDR1 LGHNA, CDR2 YSLEER. Trimming cost V 1 base and J 4 bases, with 12 bases left between them. The CDR3 length is 15 residues. The CDR3 protein is CASSQGTAKADTQYF. The CDR3 DNA reads as TGCGCCAGCAGCCAAGGAACTGCTAAAGCAGATACGCAGTATTTT.

This rearrangement joins TRBV9 to TRBJ2-2; tentatively, D is TRBD2 (7 bases). This CDR3 spans 15 amino acids. Trimming removed 5 bases at V and 7 bases at J, with 18 bases between. Looked up from germline, CDR1 is SGDLS and CDR2 is YYNGEE. The CDR3 here is CASRKYRGAGGELFF. For the CDR3, the DNA is TGTGCCAGCAGGAAGTATCGGGGGGCTGGCGGGGAGCTGTTTTTT.

This clone was recorded only once. V gene TRBV5-1 combines with J gene TRBJ1-1; D ambiguous. The CDR3 has 12 amino acids. Per the germline V gene, CDR1 is SGHRS and CDR2 is YFSETQ. Trimming took 4 bases from V and 0 from J, leaving 4 bases between them. CDR3 DNA sequence: TGCGCCAGCAGCCACATGAACACTGAAGCTTTCTTT. It translates to CASSHMNTEAFF. Using reference TRBV5-1 and TRBJ1-1 for the parts outside the CDR3, the full variable domain is KAGVTQTPRYLIKTRGQQVTLSCSPISGHRSVSWYQQTPGQGLQFLFEYFSETQRNKGNFPGRFSGRQFSNSRSEMNVSTLELGDSALYLCASSHMNTEAFFGQGTRLTVV.

This clone was found once. The V call is TRBV28, the J call TRBJ2-3; D is unclear. In germline, CDR1 is MDHEN, CDR2 SYDVKM. The V end was cut by 4 bases, the J end by 3 bases, with 2 bases between. The CDR3 runs to 11 residues. As DNA, the CDR3 is TGTGCCAGCAGTTCAACAGATACGCAGTATTTT. Amino acids: CASSSTDTQYF.

Details on this clone: The sample contains more than one DNA sequence encoding this CDR3. V is TRBV20-1 and J is TRBJ2-1; D remains unclear. This CDR3 has 11 amino acids. The germline V and J ends were trimmed by 0 bases and 8 bases, with 5 bases remaining between them. Germline CDR1 and CDR2: DFQATT and SNEGSKA (reference sequence). CDR3 amino acids: CSARDRDEQFF. In DNA, the CDR3 is TGCAGTGCTAGAGATCGAGATGAGCAGTTCTTC.

V is TRBV27 and J is TRBJ2-1; 8 positions agree with TRBD1. The CDR3 totals 15 residues. After removal of 5 bases from V and 4 bases from J, the junction contained 7 bases not matched to a gene. Germline V gives CDR1 MNHEY, CDR2 SMNVEV (reference sequence). CDR3 loop: CASSHGDRLYNEQFF. The DNA of the CDR3 is TGTGCCAGCAGTCATGGGGACAGGTTATACAATGAGCAGTTCTTC.

The chain employs TRBV28 and TRBJ2-7; no firm D call. The CDR3 covers 13 residues. CDR1 is MDHEN, CDR2 SYDVKM, per germline. V was pared by 8 bases and J by 0 bases, with 11 bases between. CDR3 nucleotide sequence: TGTGCCAGCCGTGCCCCCTACTCCTACGAGCAGTACTTC. It yields the protein CASRAPYSYEQYF.

The chain employs TRBV27 and TRBJ1-2; D is unresolved. Trimming stripped 7 bases from V and 8 bases from J, with 14 bases between. The CDR3 totals 12 residues. Germline V CDR1 and CDR2: MNHEY, SMNVEV (reference sequence). The CDR3, as DNA: TGTGCCAGCATGCAAGGAGGAGGGGGCTACACCTTC. Translating gives CASMQGGGGYTF.

This rearrangement joins TRBV5-1 to TRBJ2-7; 9 bases match TRBD1. Trimming at V came to 6 bases and at J to 4 bases, leaving 14 bases not matched to a gene. The V gene's germline CDR1 is SGHRS and CDR2 YFSETQ. The CDR3 sequence is 16 residues long. The CDR3 loop is CASTESTGQGGYEQYF. The DNA for the CDR3 is TGCGCCAGCACCGAGTCTACGGGACAGGGAGGGTACGAGCAGTACTTC.

The chain joins TRBV20-1 to TRBJ2-7; no firm D call. Germline CDR1 DFQATT, CDR2 SNEGSKA (reference sequence). V lost 5 bases, J lost 3 bases, and 8 bases lay in between. This CDR3 spans 11 amino acids. In nucleotides, the CDR3 is TGCAGTGCTGTTAGCAGCTACGAGCAGTACTTC. Translating gives CSAVSSYEQYF.

J is TRBJ2-2 and V is TRBV29-1, with TRBD1 matching 8 bases. In germline, CDR1 is SQVTM, CDR2 ANQGSEA. This CDR3 region has 16 residues. Trimming took 0 bases from V and 5 from J; bases not matched to a gene: 8. This chain's CDR3 is CSVEDNRGVGTGELFF. As DNA, the CDR3 is TGCAGCGTTGAAGACAACAGGGGGGTAGGGACCGGGGAGCTGTTTTTT.

This sequence joins TRBV7-2 and TRBJ2-3, with 8 bases lining up with TRBD1. The V gene's germline CDR1 is SGHTA and CDR2 FQGNSA. The CDR3 length is 14 residues. The ends lost 4 bases at V and 4 bases at J; junction bases unmatched: 4. CDR3 in amino acids: CASSSRTGPDTQYF. CDR3 in DNA: TGTGCCAGCAGCTCTAGGACAGGGCCAGATACGCAGTATTTT.